Shown below are 5 T cell receptor beta chains from a single sample sequenced in a study of T cells in tumors after PD-1 blockade. Produced via immunoSEQ multiplex PCR; TCRdb's table is partial and in-frame only. Among approximately 60,000 clones, about four fifths were seen once, and the ten largest hold roughly 12%. The sequences come from PBMCs, collected before anti-PD-1 treatment. The receptors come from a human donor with basal cell carcinoma.

This chain connects TRBV5-1 to TRBJ1-5; 8 nucleotides line up with TRBD1. V was pared by 5 bases and J by 6 bases, with 10 bases of the junction left unmatched. Germline assignment: CDR1 SGHRS and CDR2 YFSETQ. The length of the CDR3 is 15 residues. The CDR3: CASRSSPGGGQPQHF. CDR3 sequence (DNA): TGCGCCAGCAGATCTTCGCCAGGGGGCGGTCAGCCCCAGCATTTT. Together with reference TRBV5-1 and TRBJ1-5, the CDR3 gives the full variable domain: KAGVTQTPRYLIKTRGQQVTLSCSPISGHRSVSWYQQTPGQGLQFLFEYFSETQRNKGNFPGRFSGRQFSNSRSEMNVSTLELGDSALYLCASRSSPGGGQPQHFGDGTRLSIL.

The chain uses TRBV30 and TRBJ1-1, with D unresolved. Germline lookup yields CDR1 GTSNPN and CDR2 SVGIG (reference sequence). V was trimmed by 7 bases and J by 0 bases, leaving 12 bases between them. The CDR3 is 13 amino acids. The CDR3 DNA sequence: TGTGCCTCACCCGACACCCTGAACACTGAAGCTTTCTTT. As protein: CASPDTLNTEAFF.

This clone has just a few counts. The V and J genes are TRBV7-6 and TRBJ2-1; 12 bases fit TRBD1. The CDR3 contains 16 residues. Germline V gene lookup returns CDR1 SGHVS and CDR2 FNYEAQ. V was pared by 7 bases and J by 7 bases, with 11 bases of the junction left unmatched. The CDR3 region has the DNA TGTGCCAGCACCCCCCTTAGGGGACAGGGGGCGAATGAGCAGTTCTTC. Its protein is CASTPLRGQGANEQFF.

V and J are TRBV7-9 and TRBJ1-1, with no clear D. V was cut by 4 bases and J by 3 bases, with 18 bases left in between. From germline, CDR1 is SEHNR and CDR2 FQNEAQ (reference sequence). The CDR3 spans 16 residues. This CDR3 reads CASSSPDRRADTEAFF. As DNA, the CDR3 is TGTGCCAGCAGCTCCCCCGACCGCCGGGCGGACACTGAAGCTTTCTTT.

The chain joins TRBV5-4 to TRBJ1-3; D perhaps matches TRBD1 (5 bases). The CDR3 is 16 residues long. V lost 0 bases and J 0 bases, leaving 10 bases between the germline ends. Germline values: CDR1 SGHNT, CDR2 YYREEE (reference sequence). This CDR3 is CASSLGWGTSGNTIYF. In DNA form, the CDR3 reads TGTGCCAGCAGCTTGGGTTGGGGGACCTCTGGAAACACCATATATTTT.